The 18 T cell receptor beta chains given below trace back to one sample, sequenced in a study of shared clonotypes between healthy human individuals. Profiled with immunoSEQ multiplex PCR; TCRdb holds only in-frame clones, not every one. Among over a million clones listed, under 80% were seen once. The sequenced sample consisted of memory CD4+ T cells sorted from blood. The subset was: CD45RA-negative fraction. The receptors originated from a man between 18 and 29 years old in good health.

V and J are TRBV10-3 and TRBJ2-1; the match to TRBD2 covers 10 bases. Germline V gene sequence: CDR1 ENHRY, CDR2 SYGVKD. With V trimmed by 5 bases and J by 4 bases, 2 bases remained unmatched. This CDR3 region has 14 residues. In nucleotides, the CDR3 is TGTGCCATCAGTACTAGCGGGACTTACAATGAGCAGTTCTTC. As protein: CAISTSGTYNEQFF.

At least ten counts were recorded for this clone. Other nucleotide sequences from this sample produce the same CDR3. Written as DNA, the CDR3 is TGTGCCAGCAGCTTGGACAGGAGCTACGAGCAGTACTTC. As protein: CASSLDRSYEQYF. V is TRBV5-6 and J is TRBJ2-7, with a tentative D call TRBD1 (5 bases). The V and J ends lost 0 bases and 3 bases respectively, with 7 bases between them. CDR3 size: 13 residues. Germline V gene sequence: CDR1 SGHDT, CDR2 YYEEEE.

The chain has TRBV7-2 and TRBJ2-5, with TRBD2 identical over 8 bases. Trimming took 3 bases from V and 5 from J; bases not matched to a gene: 8. CDR1 is SGHTA, CDR2 FQGNSA, per germline. The CDR3 runs 15 residues. The CDR3, as DNA: TGTGCCAGCAGCTTCGGGGGGGCGCCGATTGAGACCCAGTACTTC. Its protein is CASSFGGAPIETQYF. Supplemented by reference TRBV7-2 and TRBJ2-5, the full variable domain reads GAGVSQSPSNKVTEKGKDVELRCDPISGHTALYWYRQSLGQGLEFLIYFQGNSAPDKSGLPSDRFSAERTGGSVSTLTIQRTQQEDSAVYLCASSFGGAPIETQYFGPGTRLLVL.

The chain combines TRBV6-5 with TRBJ1-2; no clear D gene. The V gene lost 6 bases and the J gene lost 5 bases, with 13 bases spanning the gap. CDR3 length: 13 residues. Germline CDR1 is MNHEY and CDR2 is SVGAGI. The CDR3 region has the DNA TGTGCCAGCAGGTCCCCCGTAGGGTATGGCTACACCTTC. It specifies CASRSPVGYGYTF.

This rearrangement joins TRBV7-2 to TRBJ1-1, with TRBD1 matching over 7 bases. The CDR3 has 14 residues. Germline CDR1 reads SGHTA; CDR2 reads FQGNSA. V was pared by 0 bases and J by 7 bases, with 5 bases of the junction left unmatched. The CDR3 loop reads CASSLAGGGNEAFF. The CDR3 DNA sequence: TGTGCCAGCAGCTTAGCAGGAGGGGGCAATGAAGCTTTCTTT. The variable domain in full, completed from reference TRBV7-2 and TRBJ1-1, reads GAGVSQSPSNKVTEKGKDVELRCDPISGHTALYWYRQSLGQGLEFLIYFQGNSAPDKSGLPSDRFSAERTGGSVSTLTIQRTQQEDSAVYLCASSLAGGGNEAFFGQGTRLTVV.

This clone was counted a few times. The chain employs TRBV5-4 and TRBJ1-5; D call uncertain. The length of the CDR3 is 13 residues. The V and J ends lost 4 bases and 0 bases respectively, with 5 bases between them. Germline values: CDR1 SGHNT, CDR2 YYREEE (reference sequence). The chain's CDR3 is CASSTDSNQPQHF. CDR3 DNA sequence: TGTGCCAGCAGCACCGATAGCAATCAGCCCCAGCATTTT.

V gene TRBV7-9 combines with J gene TRBJ1-6, with D unresolved. The V gene's germline CDR1 is SEHNR and CDR2 FQNEAQ (reference sequence). Between the trimmed V and J ends, which lost 6 bases and 0 bases, there was a span of 6 bases. The CDR3 spans 14 residues. The CDR3 DNA sequence: TGTGCCAGCAGAGAGGGCTCCTATAATTCACCCCTCCACTTT. Its translation is CASREGSYNSPLHF. The full variable domain, rest sourced from reference TRBV7-9 and TRBJ1-6, is DTGVSQNPRHKITKRGQNVTFRCDPISEHNRLYWYRQTLGQGPEFLTYFQNEAQLEKSRLLSDRFSAERPKGSFSTLEIQRTEQGDSAMYLCASREGSYNSPLHFGNGTRLTVT.

V is TRBV19 and J is TRBJ2-5, with a possible D match to TRBD2 (5 bases). In germline, CDR1 is LNHDA, CDR2 SQIVND (reference sequence). CDR3 size: 15 residues. The ends were cut back, 4 bases at V and 5 bases at J, with 17 bases in the middle. The CDR3 sequence: CASSKGEARAETQYF. The CDR3 nucleotides are TGTGCCAGTAGTAAGGGAGAGGCAAGAGCTGAGACCCAGTACTTC.

On this clone: The sample contains more than one DNA sequence encoding this CDR3. The CDR3 DNA reads TGTGCCAGCAGTTTGGGACGGAGCTCCTACGAGCAGTACTTC. It is translated as CASSLGRSSYEQYF. The chain joins TRBV28 to TRBJ2-7; D tentatively fits TRBD1 or TRBD2 (5 bases each). The CDR3 is 14 amino acids. Germline CDR1 MDHEN, CDR2 SYDVKM. V gave up 3 bases and J gave up 0 bases, with 9 bases separating them.

The rearrangement uses TRBV7-9 and TRBJ2-7; the D call may be TRBD1 or TRBD2 (6 bases each). Germline-derived CDR1 and CDR2 are SEHNR and FQNEAQ (reference sequence). Trimming shortened V by 5 bases and J by 1 base, and 18 bases separated the two germline ends. The CDR3 spans 16 residues. This CDR3 reads CASSPGSGGPSYEQYF. The DNA for the CDR3 is TGTGCCAGCAGCCCAGGTTCCGGGGGCCCTTCCTACGAGCAGTACTTC.

The genes are TRBV6-5 and TRBJ1-2, with a possible D match to TRBD1 (6 bases). The CDR3 loop spans 16 amino acids. CDR1 and CDR2 from the germline V gene are MNHEY and SVGAGI. Trimming took 2 bases from V and 4 from J, leaving 17 bases between them. CDR3 coding DNA: TGTGCCAGCAGTTACCAGGCGACAGGACCAAGCTATGGCTACACCTTC. It encodes CASSYQATGPSYGYTF.

The table lists this clone with a few counts. V gene TRBV27 combines with J gene TRBJ1-5; 12 bases line up with TRBD1. CDR1 and CDR2 (germline): MNHEY, SMNVEV (reference sequence). This CDR3 has 19 amino acids. V shed 5 bases and J 0 bases; nucleotides not matched to a gene: 11. CDR3 sequence: CASSTSGTGGLFSNQPQHF. CDR3 DNA sequence: TGTGCCAGCAGTACCAGCGGGACAGGGGGCTTATTTAGCAATCAGCCCCAGCATTTT.

V usage is TRBV30 and J usage is TRBJ2-4, with TRBD1 matching over 8 bases. The CDR3 is 15 residues long. Germline CDR1 reads GTSNPN; CDR2 reads SVGIG (reference sequence). With V trimmed by 4 bases and J by 0 bases, 5 bases remained unmatched. The CDR3 loop is CAWTYDRGAKNIQYF. CDR3 sequence (DNA): TGTGCCTGGACTTACGACAGGGGAGCCAAAAACATTCAGTACTTC.

In this sample, this clone turned up once. The V gene is TRBV30, the J gene TRBJ2-5; 11 bases are a match to TRBD2. CDR3 size: 16 residues. Trimming at V came to 2 bases and at J to 5 bases, leaving 10 bases not matched to a gene. Germline values: CDR1 GTSNPN, CDR2 SVGIG (reference sequence). CDR3 sequence (DNA): TGTGCCTGGAGTAAGACTGGGACTAGCGGTACGGAGACCCAGTACTTC. The encoded protein is CAWSKTGTSGTETQYF. Full variable domain (outside the CDR3, taken from reference TRBV30 and TRBJ2-5): SQTIHQWPATLVQPVGSPLSLECTVEGTSNPNLYWYRQAAGRGLQLLFYSVGIGQISSEVPQNLSASRPQDRQFILSSKKLLLSDSGFYLCAWSKTGTSGTETQYFGPGTRLLVL.

This clone was seen a handful of times. The V gene is TRBV10-3, the J gene TRBJ1-1; 9 bases align to TRBD1. The CDR3 runs to 13 residues. The germline V gene encodes CDR1 ENHRY and CDR2 SYGVKD. Trimming removed 5 bases from V and 6 bases from J; junction bases left unmatched: 4. The CDR3 DNA follows: TGTGCCATCAGTTCCGGGACAGGGTCTGAAGCTTTCTTT. It encodes CAISSGTGSEAFF.

The chain uses TRBV10-3 and TRBJ2-2; D remains ambiguous. The germline CDR1 and CDR2 sequences are ENHRY and SYGVKD. The ends were cut back, 3 bases at V and 4 bases at J, with 9 bases in the middle. The CDR3 loop spans 14 amino acids. Written as DNA, the CDR3 is TGTGCCATCAGTGATGGGGTAGGCACCGGGGAGCTGTTTTTT. Translated: CAISDGVGTGELFF.

The chain is built from TRBV25-1 and TRBJ1-2; 7 nucleotides align to TRBD1. V lost 11 bases and J lost 8; bases outside the gene matches: 14. From germline, CDR1 is MGHDK and CDR2 SYGVNS. The CDR3 has 13 amino acids. CDR3 residues: CAAKDTGAVGYTF. CDR3 DNA: TGTGCCGCCAAAGATACAGGGGCTGTCGGCTACACCTTC.

The chain links TRBV10-3 to TRBJ2-3; TRBD2 matches 16 bases. CDR3 length: 19 amino acids. Germline V gene lookup returns CDR1 ENHRY and CDR2 SYGVKD. Trimming at V came to 5 bases and at J to 2 bases, leaving 10 bases not matched to a gene. The CDR3 reads CAISTPPGLAGGPTDTQYF. Written as DNA, the CDR3 is TGTGCCATCAGTACTCCCCCGGGACTAGCGGGAGGGCCCACAGATACGCAGTATTTT.